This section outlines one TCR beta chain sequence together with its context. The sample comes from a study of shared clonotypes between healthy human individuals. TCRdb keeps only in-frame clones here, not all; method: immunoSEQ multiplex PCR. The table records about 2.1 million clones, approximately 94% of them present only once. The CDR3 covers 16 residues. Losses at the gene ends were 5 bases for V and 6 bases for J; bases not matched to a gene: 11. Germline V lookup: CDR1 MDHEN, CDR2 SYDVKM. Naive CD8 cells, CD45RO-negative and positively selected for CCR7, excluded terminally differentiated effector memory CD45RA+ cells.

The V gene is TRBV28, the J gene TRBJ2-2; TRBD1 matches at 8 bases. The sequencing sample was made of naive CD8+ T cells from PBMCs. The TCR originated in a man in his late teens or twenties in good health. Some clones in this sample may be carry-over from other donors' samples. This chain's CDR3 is CASSPRAGGWAGELFF. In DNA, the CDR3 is TGTGCCAGCAGTCCCAGGGCAGGGGGCTGGGCCGGGGAGCTGTTTTTT.